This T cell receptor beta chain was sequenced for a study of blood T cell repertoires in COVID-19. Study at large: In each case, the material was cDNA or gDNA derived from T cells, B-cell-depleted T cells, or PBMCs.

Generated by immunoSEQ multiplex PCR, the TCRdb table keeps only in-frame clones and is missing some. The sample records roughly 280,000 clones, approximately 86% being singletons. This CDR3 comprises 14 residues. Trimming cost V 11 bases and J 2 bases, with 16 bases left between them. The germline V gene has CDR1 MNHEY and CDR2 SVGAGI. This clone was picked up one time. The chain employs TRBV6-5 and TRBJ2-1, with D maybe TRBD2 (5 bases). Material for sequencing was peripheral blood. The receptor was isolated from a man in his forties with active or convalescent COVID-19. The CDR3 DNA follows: TGTGCCGCGGGCCCCTCCGGGACCTACAATGAGCAGTTCTTC. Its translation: CAAGPSGTYNEQFF.